The 24 T cell receptor beta chains below were found in one sample sequenced in a study of T cells in Graves' hyperthyroidism and ophthalmopathy. TCR beta CDR3 region amplification was performed from RNA transcripts. HTBI primers drove first-round RT-PCR of the TCR CDR3. MiXCR, applied by TCRdb to the multiplex PCR reads, yields one record per CDR3 protein. The table records roughly 500,000 distinct CDR3 sequences, approximately 48% of them present only once. Sequencing was performed on peripheral blood or thyroid tissue (not recorded which). The receptor set was obtained from an adult woman with Graves' disease, either hyperthyroidism or ophthalmopathy (not recorded which).

Only one count was recorded for this clonotype. The chain has TRBV24-1 and TRBJ2-5; 7 nucleotides agree with TRBD2. V shed 9 bases and J 0 bases; nucleotides not matched to a gene: 12. Germline V CDR1 and CDR2: KGHDR, SFDVKD. The CDR3 has 16 residues. CDR3 DNA sequence: TGTGCCACCGAAGGCAGGGACTATGGCTACCAAGAGACCCAGTACTTC. Translating gives CATEGRDYGYQETQYF.

The chain has TRBV20-1 and TRBJ2-5, with D tentatively TRBD1 (5 bases). This CDR3 is 16 amino acids long. The ends were cut back, 1 base at V and 2 bases at J, with 17 bases in the middle. Per the germline V gene, CDR1 is DFQATT and CDR2 is SNEGSKA (reference sequence). In DNA, the CDR3 is TGCAGTGCTAGAGGTCGTTGGGCAGGGCGACAAGAGACCCAGTACTTC. Translation: CSARGRWAGRQETQYF.

The chain links TRBV7-3 to TRBJ1-2; 8 positions match TRBD1. Germline V gene data show CDR1 as SGHTA and CDR2 as FQGTGA. The junction had 12 bases not matched to a gene; V was cut back by 5 bases and J by 10 bases. The CDR3 spans 14 residues. The CDR3 bases are TGTGCCAGCAGCGGACAGGGATCCGGGGAGCTCTACACCTTC. It encodes CASSGQGSGELYTF. The whole variable domain, remainder taken from reference TRBV7-3 and TRBJ1-2, is GAGVSQTPSNKVTEKGKYVELRCDPISGHTALYWYRQSLGQGPEFLIYFQGTGAADDSGLPNDRFFAVRPEGSVSTLKIQRTERGDSAVYLCASSGQGSGELYTFGSGTRLTVV.

This chain joins TRBV20-1 and TRBJ2-7, with 11 positions matching TRBD2. Germline assignment: CDR1 DFQATT and CDR2 SNEGSKA (reference sequence). CDR3 length: 15 residues. Germline trimming cut 5 bases from V and 3 bases from J; bases unmatched to any gene: 9. The CDR3 coding sequence is TGCAGTGCTGGGACCGGGACTAGCGGATTCTACGAGCAGTACTTC. This codes for CSAGTGTSGFYEQYF.

The V call is TRBV29-1, the J call TRBJ2-7; TRBD1 might be the D (6 bases). V was shortened by 5 bases and J by 4 bases, with 15 bases between the two germline ends. CDR3 length: 13 amino acids. Germline lookup yields CDR1 SQVTM and CDR2 ANQGSEA. The CDR3 protein is CSVMGTQNYEQYF. In DNA form, the CDR3 reads TGCAGCGTTATGGGGACACAAAATTACGAGCAGTACTTC.

The V and J genes are TRBV10-3 and TRBJ1-2; maybe TRBD1 (5 bases). CDR1 is ENHRY, CDR2 SYGVKD, per germline. The CDR3 totals 17 residues. Trimming shortened V by 3 bases and J by 6 bases, and 23 bases separated the two germline ends. The CDR3: CAISDLQDTSGDDGYTF. DNA for the CDR3: TGTGCCATCAGTGACCTACAGGACACTTCCGGGGACGATGGCTACACCTTC.

The rearrangement uses TRBV7-9 and TRBJ2-6, with D possibly being TRBD1 (5 bases). Germline V gene lookup returns CDR1 SEHNR and CDR2 FQNEAQ (reference sequence). The CDR3 sequence is 17 residues long. Deletions cut 2 bases from V and 0 bases from J, with 11 bases between. CDR3 sequence reads: CASSLPQGNSGANVLTF. The CDR3 nucleotides read TGTGCCAGCAGCTTACCTCAGGGCAACTCTGGGGCCAACGTCCTGACTTTC.

The rearrangement joins TRBV10-3 to TRBJ2-7; D is undetermined. V lost 4 bases and J lost 0, with 10 bases in between. This CDR3 has 14 residues. The V gene's germline CDR1 is ENHRY and CDR2 SYGVKD. The CDR3 DNA follows: TGTGCCATCAGTGGTTCGGCAGGCTCCTACGAGCAGTACTTC. Translated, it gives CAISGSAGSYEQYF.

This chain joins TRBV5-1 and TRBJ1-1; D uncertain. Trimming took off 4 bases at V and 5 bases at J, with 12 bases between the two ends. Germline-derived CDR1 and CDR2 are SGHRS and YFSETQ. The CDR3 covers 13 residues. This CDR3 reads CASSVWTVTEAFF. CDR3 nucleotide sequence: TGCGCCAGCAGCGTGTGGACTGTAACTGAAGCTTTCTTT. Full variable domain (rest looked up from reference TRBV5-1 and TRBJ1-1): KAGVTQTPRYLIKTRGQQVTLSCSPISGHRSVSWYQQTPGQGLQFLFEYFSETQRNKGNFPGRFSGRQFSNSRSEMNVSTLELGDSALYLCASSVWTVTEAFFGQGTRLTVV.

Comment on this clonotype: The junction shows a germline mismatch at one end, possibly a read error. V gene TRBV5-1 combines with J gene TRBJ2-5; 10 nucleotides line up with TRBD1. CDR1 is SGHRS and CDR2 is YFSETQ in the germline V gene. The CDR3 is made up of 16 amino acids. The DNA for the CDR3 is TGTGCCAGCAGCTTCTCGACAGGGGGCATAGAAGAGACCCAGTACTTC. It yields the protein CASSFSTGGIEETQYF.

This clonotype was detected only a few times. The CDR3: CASSEIAGGVETQYF. CDR3 bases: TGTGCCAGCAGCGAGATAGCGGGAGGGGTTGAGACCCAGTACTTC. J is TRBJ2-5 and V is TRBV9, with 11 bases lining up with TRBD2. V lost 3 bases, J lost 5 bases, and 6 bases stayed unmatched. The germline V gene encodes CDR1 SGDLS and CDR2 YYNGEE. This CDR3 region has 15 residues. Full variable domain (outside the CDR3, taken from reference TRBV9 and TRBJ2-5): DSGVTQTPKHLITATGQRVTLRCSPRSGDLSVYWYQQSLDQGLQFLIQYYNGEERAKGNILERFSAQQFPDLHSELNLSSLELGDSALYFCASSEIAGGVETQYFGPGTRLLVL.

This clonotype appeared many times. The V call is TRBV29-1, the J call TRBJ2-2; D call uncertain. V was cut by 7 bases and J by 3 bases, with 12 bases left in between. CDR1 is SQVTM and CDR2 is ANQGSEA in the germline V gene. This CDR3 comprises 13 residues. DNA for the CDR3: TGCAGCGGGCGTGTATCCGACACCGGGGAGCTGTTTTTT. Its protein product is CSGRVSDTGELFF.

This clonotype was seen ten or more times. The chain joins TRBV20-1 to TRBJ1-5; tentatively, D is TRBD1 (5 bases). The CDR3 loop spans 16 amino acids. From germline, CDR1 is DFQATT and CDR2 SNEGSKA (reference sequence). V lost 4 bases and J 0 bases, leaving 16 bases between the germline ends. CDR3 sequence: CSAKSGAGHSNQPQHF. CDR3 nucleotides: TGCAGTGCTAAGAGCGGGGCAGGGCATAGCAATCAGCCCCAGCATTTT.

This sequence joins TRBV20-1 and TRBJ2-5; 15 nucleotides line up with TRBD2. This CDR3 has 18 amino acids. J gave up 5 bases and V 3 bases, and 13 bases lay outside the gene matches. Germline values: CDR1 DFQATT, CDR2 SNEGSKA (reference sequence). Here the CDR3 reads CSASVPGLAGGDRETQYF. For the CDR3, the DNA is TGCAGTGCTAGTGTACCGGGACTAGCGGGAGGAGATCGGGAGACCCAGTACTTC.

The V and J genes are TRBV24-1 and TRBJ1-1, with TRBD1 identical over 8 bases. Germline CDR1 is KGHDR and CDR2 is SFDVKD. The CDR3 totals 15 residues. The trim removed 4 bases at V and 6 bases at J, leaving 9 bases unmatched. The CDR3 bases are TGTGCCACCAGTGACTCCGGACAGGGTACAGCTGAAGCTTTCTTT. This codes for CATSDSGQGTAEAFF.

This clonotype was picked up one time. V usage is TRBV7-2 and J usage is TRBJ1-3; TRBD1 might be the D (5 bases). The ends were cut back, 1 base at V and 3 bases at J, with 10 bases in the middle. CDR1 SGHTA and CDR2 FQGNSA come from the germline V gene. CDR3 length: 15 residues. CDR3 sequence reads: CASSLGPGYGNTIYF. In DNA, the CDR3 is TGTGCCAGCAGCTTAGGACCAGGGTATGGAAACACCATATATTTT.

V is TRBV15 and J is TRBJ2-2, with TRBD2 as a possible D gene (7 bases). Trimming took off 3 bases at V and 5 bases at J, with 13 bases between the two ends. The CDR3 loop spans 15 amino acids. CDR1 and CDR2 from the germline V gene are LNHNV and YYDKDF (reference sequence). CDR3 protein: CATSSGGAPTGELFF. As DNA, the CDR3 is TGTGCCACCAGCAGTGGGGGGGCACCAACCGGGGAGCTGTTTTTT.

This sequence joins TRBV10-3 and TRBJ1-5; no reliable D call. The germline V and J ends were trimmed by 3 bases and 6 bases, with 12 bases remaining between them. The CDR3 is made up of 14 amino acids. From germline, CDR1 is ENHRY and CDR2 SYGVKD. The CDR3 is CAISEDWAGQPQHF. The DNA for the CDR3 is TGTGCCATCAGTGAAGACTGGGCGGGTCAGCCCCAGCATTTT.

The V and J genes are TRBV4-1 and TRBJ1-1; TRBD1 agrees at 8 bases. Germline CDR1 MGHRA, CDR2 YSYEKL. The CDR3 runs 17 residues. Trimming took 4 bases from V and 0 from J; bases not matched to a gene: 10. The CDR3 nucleotides read TGCGCCAGCAGCCCCCTCCTATCGACAGGGGTGAACACTGAAGCTTTCTTT. This codes for CASSPLLSTGVNTEAFF.

In its sample, this clonotype was seen many times. The chain joins TRBV7-9 to TRBJ1-2; D call uncertain. This CDR3 is built from 16 residues. Germline CDR1 SEHNR, CDR2 FQNEAQ (reference sequence). V gave up 5 bases and J gave up 8 bases, with 24 bases separating them. The CDR3: CASSVLGSARTSGYTF. The CDR3 coding sequence is TGTGCCAGCAGCGTGCTGGGTTCGGCGAGGACTTCGGGCTACACCTTC.

This chain joins TRBV15 and TRBJ1-2; TRBD1 agrees at 8 bases. The CDR3 is 16 residues long. Trimming cost V 2 bases and J 6 bases; bases outside gene matches: 11. Germline V gene sequence: CDR1 LNHNV, CDR2 YYDKDF (reference sequence). CDR3 in amino acids: CATSRPSRTGRDGYTF. In DNA form, the CDR3 reads TGTGCCACCAGCAGACCCTCCCGGACAGGGCGCGATGGCTACACCTTC.

The V and J genes are TRBV5-1 and TRBJ2-7, with D maybe TRBD1 (5 bases). CDR1 SGHRS and CDR2 YFSETQ come from the germline V gene. This CDR3 has 15 amino acids. The germline V and J ends were trimmed by 2 bases and 0 bases, with 12 bases remaining between them. CDR3 in amino acids: CASSFWQGPSYEQYF. The DNA of the CDR3 is TGCGCCAGCAGCTTTTGGCAGGGTCCCTCCTACGAGCAGTACTTC.

The CDR3, as DNA: TGTGCCAGCAGCTTAGTGGGACAGTCTTTGGGTCAGCCCCAGCATTTT. This translates into CASSLVGQSLGQPQHF. The chain recombines TRBV7-9 with TRBJ1-5; 7 nucleotides agree with TRBD1. J was trimmed by 6 bases and V by 1 base; bases with no gene match: 9. CDR1 SEHNR and CDR2 FQNEAQ come from the germline V gene (reference sequence). The CDR3 is 16 residues long.

This clonotype was recorded only once. At one end, the junction sequence differs from germline, possibly due to a read error. This sequence joins TRBV2 and TRBJ1-1; no reliable D call. The CDR3 totals 11 residues. Germline V gene sequence: CDR1 SNHLY, CDR2 FYNNEI. The CDR3 spells CASSLGAGAFF. Written as DNA, the CDR3 is TGCGCCAGCAGCTTGGGCGCCGGGGCTTTCTTT.